Listed here are 20 T cell receptor beta chains from one sample, sequenced in a study of identical twins. TCRdb processed the 5' RACE reads anew with MiXCR; each CDR3 protein has one entry. In the table there are roughly 770,000 distinct CDR3 sequences, about 18% of which are singletons. These records were also assigned to another study, of T cells expressing NK-cell markers.

Material for sequencing was PBMCs. Every receptor here comes from a woman between 18 and 29 years old in good health.

The genes are TRBV2 and TRBJ2-5; 12 bases fit TRBD1. The V and J ends lost 2 bases and 2 bases, in that order; junction bases with no gene match: 12. The CDR3 is 19 amino acids. Germline loops: CDR1 SNHLY, CDR2 FYNNEI. The CDR3 sequence is CASSETGTGGLAGQETQYF. CDR3 bases: TGTGCCAGCAGTGAAACCGGGACAGGGGGCCTAGCGGGACAAGAGACCCAGTACTTC. Using reference TRBV2 and TRBJ2-5 for the parts outside the CDR3, the full variable domain is EPEVTQTPSHQVTQMGQEVILRCVPISNHLYFYWYRQILGQKVEFLVSFYNNEISEKSEIFDDQFSVERPDGSNFTLKIRSTKLEDSAMYFCASSETGTGGLAGQETQYFGPGTRLLVL.

This rearrangement joins TRBV11-2 to TRBJ2-7; 13 nucleotides agree with TRBD2. Germline CDR1 is SGHAT and CDR2 is FQNNGV. CDR3 size: 18 residues. The V and J ends lost 2 bases and 2 bases, in that order; junction bases with no gene match: 9. As DNA, the CDR3 is TGTGCCAGCAGCTTAAAAACTAGCGGGGGGGCGGGAACCTACGAGCAGTACTTC. This sequence encodes CASSLKTSGGAGTYEQYF.

The chain joins TRBV10-2 to TRBJ2-7; 7 bases match TRBD2. After removal of 4 bases from V and 0 bases from J, the junction contained 6 bases not matched to a gene. CDR1 is WSHSY and CDR2 is SAAADI in the germline V gene. The CDR3 totals 15 residues. CDR3 nucleotides: TGCGCCAGCAGTGCTAGCGGTCACAGCTCCTACGAGCAGTACTTC. Protein sequence: CASSASGHSSYEQYF.

This chain joins TRBV6-2 or TRBV6-3 and TRBJ1-1, with 8 bases lining up with TRBD1. Unmatched junction bases numbered 2, after V lost 7 bases and J lost 1 base. The CDR3 runs 13 residues. Germline CDR1 and CDR2: MNHEY and SVGEGT. As DNA, the CDR3 is TGTGCCAGCACCGACAGGGGGAACACTGAAGCTTTCTTT. Translated: CASTDRGNTEAFF.

This chain joins TRBV7-2 and TRBJ1-3, with no clear D. CDR3 length equals 17 residues. Trimming stripped 1 base from V and 7 bases from J, with 20 bases between. Germline-derived CDR1 and CDR2 are SGHTA and FQGNSA. The CDR3 DNA reads as TGTGCCAGCAGCTTAGTTTTTTGGAATACCGGCCTTAACACCATATATTTT. Its translation: CASSLVFWNTGLNTIYF.

The chain links TRBV6-2 or TRBV6-3 to TRBJ2-1, with a possible D match to TRBD1 (8 bases). Germline-derived CDR1 and CDR2 are MNHEY and SVGEGT. V dropped 6 bases and J dropped 9 bases, with 21 bases sitting between them. The length of the CDR3 is 15 residues. CDR3 loop: CASSPWGGGTGEQFF. The CDR3 DNA sequence: TGTGCCAGCAGCCCTTGGGGGGGAGGGACAGGTGAGCAGTTCTTC.

This clonotype appeared a few times. The chain uses TRBV2 and TRBJ2-5; 13 nucleotides align to TRBD2. Germline-derived CDR1 and CDR2 are SNHLY and FYNNEI. Unmatched junction bases numbered 11, after V lost 8 bases and J lost 5 bases. The CDR3 extends over 16 amino acids. CDR3 sequence (DNA): TGTGCCAGCGGAGGACTAGCGGGGGTCGGGACGGAGACCCAGTACTTC. It encodes CASGGLAGVGTETQYF. Combining the CDR3 with reference TRBV2 and TRBJ2-5 gives the whole variable domain EPEVTQTPSHQVTQMGQEVILRCVPISNHLYFYWYRQILGQKVEFLVSFYNNEISEKSEIFDDQFSVERPDGSNFTLKIRSTKLEDSAMYFCASGGLAGVGTETQYFGPGTRLLVL.

The J gene is TRBJ1-1, the V gene TRBV18; D gene ambiguous. V was cut by 6 bases and J by 1 base, with 12 bases left in between. The V gene's germline CDR1 is KGHSH and CDR2 LQKENI. The CDR3 is 14 residues long. The CDR3 sequence is CASSTRSQNTEAFF. The CDR3, as DNA: TGTGCCAGCTCTACCCGGTCTCAGAACACTGAAGCTTTCTTT.

This chain links TRBV12-3 or TRBV12-4 with TRBJ1-6; D possibly corresponds to TRBD1 (5 bases). The V gene lost 6 bases and the J gene lost 8 bases, with 17 bases spanning the gap. The CDR3 length is 15 residues. Here the CDR3 DNA reads TGTGCCAGCAGCCCTCAGGGAGGGATTCATTCACCCCTCCACTTT. Translated: CASSPQGGIHSPLHF.

The V call is TRBV7-9, the J call TRBJ2-2; D unclear. CDR3 size: 14 residues. V lost 1 base and J lost 3, with 6 bases in between. Germline CDR1 is SEHNR and CDR2 is FQNEAQ (reference sequence). The CDR3 DNA reads as TGTGCCAGCAGCTTAGAGCACTACACCGGGGAGCTGTTTTTT. Amino acid sequence: CASSLEHYTGELFF.

This rearrangement joins TRBV20-1 to TRBJ2-1; TRBD2 agrees at 14 bases. Trimming removed 8 bases from V and 7 bases from J; junction bases left unmatched: 4. This CDR3 has 13 amino acids. Germline assignment: CDR1 DFQATT and CDR2 SNEGSKA (reference sequence). This CDR3 reads CSTGTSGRNEQFF. The DNA for the CDR3 is TGCAGTACCGGGACTAGCGGGAGAAATGAGCAGTTCTTC.

The rearrangement links TRBV21-1 to TRBJ2-7; TRBD1, the table's D call, was not compared with the DNA. TRBV21-1 is a listed pseudogene. CDR3 length equals 16 residues. CDR3 in amino acids: CASSLADRACDYEQYF. In DNA form, the CDR3 reads TGTGCCAGCAGCCTCGCGGACAGGGCATGTGACTACGAGCAGTACTTC.

This rearrangement joins TRBV5-1 to TRBJ2-3; D not resolved. The ends were cut back, 0 bases at V and 2 bases at J, with 10 bases in the middle. Germline V gene sequence: CDR1 SGHRS, CDR2 YFSETQ. The CDR3 has 15 residues. The CDR3 here is CASSLVGRNTDTQYF. The CDR3 nucleotides are TGCGCCAGCAGCTTGGTTGGCAGAAACACAGATACGCAGTATTTT.

The chain carries TRBV2 and TRBJ1-2; D perhaps matches TRBD1 (6 bases). CDR3 size: 13 residues. Per the germline V gene, CDR1 is SNHLY and CDR2 is FYNNEI. Between the trimmed V and J ends, which lost 2 bases and 4 bases, there was a span of 8 bases. The CDR3 coding sequence is TGTGCCAGCAGTGAATACAGGGTCTATGGCTACACCTTC. Residues: CASSEYRVYGYTF.

This clonotype was recorded a few times. The chain couples TRBV3-1 to TRBJ1-1, with 7 bases aligning to TRBD1. With V trimmed by 4 bases and J by 6 bases, 8 bases remained unmatched. The CDR3 runs 14 residues. Per germline, CDR1 LGHDT and CDR2 YNNKEL (reference sequence). The CDR3 region is CASSLRDSRSEAFF. The CDR3 region has the DNA TGTGCCAGCAGCCTACGGGACAGTCGGTCTGAAGCTTTCTTT.

This clonotype was seen more than once but under ten times. The chain has TRBV20-1 and TRBJ2-1; the D gene is possibly TRBD1 (5 bases). Germline V gene sequence: CDR1 DFQATT, CDR2 SNEGSKA (reference sequence). Deletions cut 2 bases from V and 9 bases from J, with 14 bases between. CDR3 size: 13 residues. Here the CDR3 DNA reads TGCAGTGCTAGACGGCAGGGTTATGGTGAGCAGTTCTTC. This codes for CSARRQGYGEQFF.

The rearrangement joins TRBV6-5 to TRBJ2-3, with 9 bases matching TRBD2. V was pared by 2 bases and J by 2 bases, with 11 bases of the junction left unmatched. The germline V gene has CDR1 MNHEY and CDR2 SVGAGI. CDR3 length: 18 amino acids. The CDR3 DNA follows: TGTGCCAGCAGTTACGCCTGGTTAAGCGGGGGGCCCACAGATACGCAGTATTTT. Translation: CASSYAWLSGGPTDTQYF.

V usage is TRBV5-6 and J usage is TRBJ2-1; weak D call: TRBD2 (5 bases). Germline CDR1 reads SGHDT; CDR2 reads YYEEEE. The V and J ends lost 0 bases and 3 bases respectively, with 7 bases between them. The CDR3 runs to 14 residues. As DNA, the CDR3 is TGTGCCAGCAGCTTGGCCCGGGACTACAATGAGCAGTTCTTC. This gives the protein CASSLARDYNEQFF. Looking up the rest from reference TRBV5-6 and TRBJ2-1 gives the full variable domain: DAGVTQSPTHLIKTRGQQVTLRCSPKSGHDTVSWYQQALGQGPQFIFQYYEEEERQRGNFPDRFSGHQFPNYSSELNVNALLLGDSALYLCASSLARDYNEQFFGPGTRLTVL.

The rearrangement links TRBV5-1 to TRBJ2-7; 8 positions match TRBD2. Germline V gene data show CDR1 as SGHRS and CDR2 as YFSETQ. The CDR3 has 16 residues. V trimming: 5 bases; J trimming: 5 bases; junction bases outside the gene matches: 15. CDR3: CASSSTPGLGSHEQYF. The DNA for the CDR3 is TGCGCCAGCAGTTCCACCCCGGGACTAGGATCCCACGAGCAGTACTTC.

This clonotype was seen more than once but under ten times. The chain recombines TRBV7-9 with TRBJ2-7; 7 bases line up with TRBD1. V gave up 4 bases and J gave up 5 bases; unmatched junction bases: 17. Germline V CDR1 and CDR2: SEHNR, FQNEAQ (reference sequence). This CDR3 spans 17 amino acids. DNA for the CDR3: TGTGCCAGCAGCTCCACTAGATCGGACAGGAAGGCCCACGAGCAGTACTTC. This translates into CASSSTRSDRKAHEQYF.